A selection of T cell receptor beta chains follows, all from one sample in a study of T cells in Graves' hyperthyroidism and ophthalmopathy. TCRdb re-analysed the multiplex PCR reads in MiXCR, keeping a single row per CDR3 protein. The sample has nearly 600,000 distinct CDR3 sequences; 12% to 15% are singletons. Sequencing was performed on blood. These receptor sequences come from a woman aged 18-35 years with Graves' ophthalmopathy. CDR3s include the opening cysteine and the closing phenylalanine or tryptophan. The D gene is left open where the match is weak. A row's size may be missing; if present it is once, few, many or a size class.

V gene	D gene	J gene	clone size	CDR3 protein	CDR3 DNA
TRBV4-3	NA	TRBJ2-1	NA	CASSQDTGWGNEQFF	TGCGCCAGCAGCCAAGACACAGGGTGGGGGAATGAGCAGTTCTTC
TRBV9	TRBD1	TRBJ1-2	once	CASSVEQGANYGYTF	TGTGCCAGCAGCGTAGAACAGGGGGCGAACTATGGCTACACCTTC
TRBV20-1	TRBD2	TRBJ2-7	many	CSAPWGERLATYEQYF	TGCAGTGCTCCGTGGGGGGAGAGACTAGCGACCTACGAGCAGTACTTC
TRBV6-1	TRBD2	TRBJ2-4	many	CASSQNRLAGGDLAKNIQYF	TGTGCCAGCAGTCAGAATCGACTAGCGGGAGGGGATCTAGCCAAAAACATTCAGTACTTC
TRBV6-2/TRBV6-3	TRBD2	TRBJ2-3	many	CASRRLAGAFTDTQYF	TGTGCCAGCAGAAGACTAGCGGGAGCCTTCACAGATACGCAGTATTTT
TRBV3-1	NA	TRBJ1-2	many	CASSQEYGYTF	TGTGCCAGCAGCCAGGAGTATGGCTACACCTTC
TRBV6-2/TRBV6-3	NA	TRBJ2-1	NA	CASTVDRSSYNEQFF	TGTGCCAGCACCGTAGACCGGAGCTCCTACAATGAGCAGTTCTTC
TRBV12-5	TRBD1	TRBJ2-1	few	CASGLVQGTDTNEQFF	TGTGCTAGTGGTTTGGTACAGGGGACAGACACCAATGAGCAGTTCTTC
TRBV4-1	NA	TRBJ1-2	many	CASSQVGRVEYGYTF	TGCGCCAGCAGCCAAGTTGGCAGGGTGGAGTATGGCTACACCTTC
TRBV28	NA	TRBJ1-1	many	CASSLYSAGSNTEAFF	TGTGCCAGCAGTTTATATTCCGCAGGATCGAACACTGAAGCTTTCTTT
TRBV2	NA	TRBJ1-2	many	CASSLDLGGYTF	TGTGCCAGCAGTTTGGACTTGGGTGGCTACACCTTC
TRBV28	TRBD1	TRBJ2-1	many	CASSPGQGLRQFF	TGTGCCAGCAGCCCGGGACAGGGTCTTAGGCAGTTCTTC
TRBV20-1	TRBD2	TRBJ2-2	NA	CSAMRRKTSGLNTGELFF	TGCAGTGCTATGAGGAGAAAGACTAGCGGGTTGAACACCGGGGAGCTGTTTTTT
TRBV11-3	NA	TRBJ1-3	few	CASSLMGSGRLSGNTIYF	TGTGCCAGCAGCTTAATGGGTTCTGGGCGACTCTCTGGAAACACCATATATTTT
TRBV11-2	NA	TRBJ2-7	many	CASSLGGPEPYF	TGTGCCAGCAGCTTAGGGGGGCCAGAGCCGTACTTC